The clone carrying this T cell receptor (beta chain) was counted ten times or more. What it recognizes is unknown. This entry comes from a study of T cell repertoires in cytomegalovirus infection. This CDR3 is built from 18 residues. V lost 5 bases, J lost 1 base, and 6 bases stayed unmatched. The germline V gene has CDR1 SGHTA and CDR2 FQGNSA. TCRdb re-derived calls from the reads in MiXCR, one entry per CDR3 protein. The sample lists some 940,000 distinct CDR3 sequences, around 30% seen once, with roughly 13% in the top ten. General study results and limits: Clonotypes of TCR beta that were HLA-C-restricted and CMV-specific dominated the ex vivo response. People with CMV and the relevant HLA were identified by cumulative public TCR beta family frequency.

The chain combines TRBV7-2 with TRBJ2-4; 15 positions agree with TRBD2. Sequences were derived from cultured CD8+ T cells from PBMCs, sampled from culture after CMV antigen stimulation. This sequence was found in a human donor in good health (CMV status not recorded). Some clones in this sample may be carry-over from other donors' samples. The CDR3 loop reads CASSIGTSGGLAKNIQYF. For the CDR3, the DNA is TGTGCCAGCAGCATAGGGACTAGCGGGGGGCTGGCCAAAAACATTCAGTACTTC.